This TCR beta chain was recovered during a study of blood T cells in healthy people across ages. The CDR3 extends over 12 amino acids. Germline CDR1 is SGHVS and CDR2 is FQNEAQ. Between the trimmed V and J ends, which lost 2 bases and 13 bases, there was a span of 12 bases. Alongside a J-beta primer mix, a sample-barcoded 5' primer served in a second PCR lasting roughly 7 to 12 cycles. TCRdb reprocessed the 5' RACE reads with MiXCR, giving one entry per CDR3 protein. Of just under 750,000 distinct CDR3 sequences in the sample, approximately 22% are singletons; the top ten hold less than 25%. The chain employs TRBV7-8 and TRBJ2-1; D unresolved. The clonotype originates from a man aged 65-85 years in good health. Sequencing was performed on blood. Here the CDR3 reads CASSLYTSLQFF. CDR3 nucleotide sequence: TGTGCCAGCAGCTTATATACTTCCCTACAGTTCTTC. Looking up the rest from reference TRBV7-8 and TRBJ2-1 gives the full variable domain: GAGVSQSPRYKVAKRGQDVALRCDPISGHVSLFWYQQALGQGPEFLTYFQNEAQLDKSGLPSDRFFAERPEGSVSTLKIQRTQQEDSAVYLCASSLYTSLQFFGPGTRLTVL.